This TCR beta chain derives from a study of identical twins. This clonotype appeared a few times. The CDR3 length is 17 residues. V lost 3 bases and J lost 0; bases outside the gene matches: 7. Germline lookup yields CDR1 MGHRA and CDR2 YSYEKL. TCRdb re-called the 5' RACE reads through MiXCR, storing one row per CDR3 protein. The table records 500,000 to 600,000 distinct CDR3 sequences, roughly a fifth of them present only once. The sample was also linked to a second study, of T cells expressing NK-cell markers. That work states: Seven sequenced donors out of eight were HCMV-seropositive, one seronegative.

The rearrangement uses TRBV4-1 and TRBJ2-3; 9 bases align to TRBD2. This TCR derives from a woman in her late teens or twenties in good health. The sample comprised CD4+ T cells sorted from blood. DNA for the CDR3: TGCGCCAGCAGCCACCAATTAGCGGGAGCCAGCACAGATACGCAGTATTTT. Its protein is CASSHQLAGASTDTQYF.